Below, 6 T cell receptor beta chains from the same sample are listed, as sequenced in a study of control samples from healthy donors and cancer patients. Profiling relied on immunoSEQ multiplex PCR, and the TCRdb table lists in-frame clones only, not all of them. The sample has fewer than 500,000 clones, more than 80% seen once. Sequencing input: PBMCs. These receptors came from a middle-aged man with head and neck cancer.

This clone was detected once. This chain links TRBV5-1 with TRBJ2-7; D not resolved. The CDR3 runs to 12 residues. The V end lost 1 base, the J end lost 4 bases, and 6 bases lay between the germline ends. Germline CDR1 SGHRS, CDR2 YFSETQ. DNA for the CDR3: TGCGCCAGCAGCTTGAACGGGTACGAGCAGTACTTC. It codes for CASSLNGYEQYF.

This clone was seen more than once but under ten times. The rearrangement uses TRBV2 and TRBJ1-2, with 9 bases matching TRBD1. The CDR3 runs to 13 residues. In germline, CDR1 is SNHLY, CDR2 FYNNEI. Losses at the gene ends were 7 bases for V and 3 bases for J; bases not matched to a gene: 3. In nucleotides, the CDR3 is TGTGCCAGCACGGGACAGGGTGACTATGGCTACACCTTC. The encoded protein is CASTGQGDYGYTF.

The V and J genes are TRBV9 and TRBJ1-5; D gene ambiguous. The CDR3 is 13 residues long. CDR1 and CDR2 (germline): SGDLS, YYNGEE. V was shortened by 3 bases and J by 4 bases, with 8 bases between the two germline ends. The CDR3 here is CASSAQENQPQHF. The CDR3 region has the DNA TGTGCCAGCAGCGCCCAAGAGAATCAGCCCCAGCATTTT.

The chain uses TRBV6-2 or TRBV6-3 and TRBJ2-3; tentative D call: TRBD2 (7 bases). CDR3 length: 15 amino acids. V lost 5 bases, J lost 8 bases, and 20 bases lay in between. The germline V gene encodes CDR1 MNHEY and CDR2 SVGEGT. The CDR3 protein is CASSTLGGAGRTQYF. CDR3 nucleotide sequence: TGTGCCAGCAGTACCTTGGGGGGGGCTGGACGTACGCAGTATTTT.

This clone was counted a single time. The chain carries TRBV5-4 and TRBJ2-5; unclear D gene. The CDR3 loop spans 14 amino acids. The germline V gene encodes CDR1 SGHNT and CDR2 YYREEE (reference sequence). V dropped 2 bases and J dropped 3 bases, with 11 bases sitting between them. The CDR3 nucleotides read TGTGCCAGCAGCTTACCTAAAGGAGAAGAGACCCAGTACTTC. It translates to CASSLPKGEETQYF.

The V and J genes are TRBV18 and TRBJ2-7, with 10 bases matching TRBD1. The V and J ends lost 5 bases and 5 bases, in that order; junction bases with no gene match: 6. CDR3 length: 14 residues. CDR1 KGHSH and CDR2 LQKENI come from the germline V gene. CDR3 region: CASSEDRGIDEQYF. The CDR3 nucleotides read TGTGCCAGCTCAGAGGACAGGGGGATCGACGAGCAGTACTTC.